This T cell receptor (beta chain) derives from a study of T cell responses to AZD1222 COVID-19 vaccine. About the study: Second-dose intervals near 4 or 12 weeks were combined.

Regarding this clone: The antigen is not known.

Between the trimmed V and J ends, which lost 3 bases and 6 bases, there was a span of 8 bases. CDR1 is SGHNT, CDR2 YENEEA, per germline. This CDR3 region has 12 residues. Generated by immunoSEQ multiplex PCR, the TCRdb table keeps only in-frame clones and is missing some. This sample has about 140,000 clones, with more than 90% found just once. Study findings and constraints: At study baseline, merely five or six AZD1222 recipients were seropositive. Distributed over spike, vaccine-associated CD4 TCRs predominated at 160-218 and 743-854.

Sample: peripheral blood, taken on day 0 of AZD1222 vaccination. This receptor was obtained from an adult in good health. The V gene is TRBV11-3, the J gene TRBJ1-1; no firm D call. The CDR3 sequence: CASSFRQAEAFF. The CDR3 DNA reads as TGTGCCAGCAGCTTTAGGCAGGCTGAAGCTTTCTTT.